One and the same sample provided the 14 T cell receptor beta chains below, sequenced in a study of human T cells and chemical hapten exposure. The time point denotes: patch test 2, 6 weeks after DPC sensitization. Treatment of the sample: therapeutic diphenylcyclopropenone sensitization with weekly scalp DPC. MiXCR, applied by TCRdb to the RACE reads, yields one record per CDR3 protein. The data show 35,000 to 45,000 distinct CDR3 sequences, with approximately 9% seen just once and 15% held by the top ten. The sample in question was whole blood, obtained in connection with sensitization to the hapten diphenylcyclopropenone (DPC). The receptors derive from a woman aged 40-49 years with alopecia areata. Some clones in this sample may be carry-over from other donors' samples.

There are many counts of this clonotype. The chain has TRBV20-1 and TRBJ1-1; D is unclear. The CDR3 runs to 13 residues. Trimming took off 3 bases at V and 5 bases at J, with 13 bases between the two ends. CDR1 is DFQATT, CDR2 SNEGSKA, per germline (reference sequence). CDR3 region: CSASSGEGTEAFF. CDR3 nucleotide sequence: TGCAGTGCTAGCAGCGGGGAAGGGACTGAAGCTTTCTTT.

In its sample, this clonotype was seen many times. The CDR3 reads CASSQDQGLSPLHF. The CDR3 nucleotides are TGTGCCAGCAGCCAAGATCAAGGGCTTTCACCCCTCCACTTT. This rearrangement joins TRBV4-2 to TRBJ1-6; D remains ambiguous. The CDR3 loop spans 14 amino acids. Trimming removed 0 bases at V and 9 bases at J, with 9 bases between. Germline assignment: CDR1 LGHNA and CDR2 YNFKEQ.

In its sample, this clonotype was seen many times. The V gene is TRBV6-2 or TRBV6-3, the J gene TRBJ2-2, with D possibly being TRBD1 (6 bases). There are 14 residues in the CDR3. From germline, CDR1 is MNHEY and CDR2 SVGEGT. The V end was cut by 5 bases, the J end by 5 bases, with 12 bases between. The CDR3 nucleotides read TGTGCCAGCAGTACCCACAGGGAGACCGGGGAGCTGTTTTTT. Translating it yields CASSTHRETGELFF.

In its sample, this clonotype was seen a few times. The chain has TRBV11-1 and TRBJ1-2, with a tentative D call TRBD1 (6 bases). Germline V gene sequence: CDR1 SGHAT, CDR2 FQDESV (reference sequence). The CDR3 sequence is 13 residues long. The ends were cut back, 3 bases at V and 7 bases at J, with 12 bases in the middle. The CDR3 loop is CASSFPGEGGYTF. CDR3 nucleotides: TGTGCCAGCAGCTTCCCAGGGGAAGGTGGCTACACCTTC. Full variable domain (remainder filled in from reference TRBV11-1 and TRBJ1-2): EAEVAQSPRYKITEKSQAVAFWCDPISGHATLYWYRQILGQGPELLVQFQDESVVDDSQLPKDRFSAERLKGVDSTLKIQPAELGDSAMYLCASSFPGEGGYTFGSGTRLTVV.

This clonotype was detected ten times or more. The chain couples TRBV7-8 to TRBJ2-3, with D unresolved. Per the germline V gene, CDR1 is SGHVS and CDR2 is FQNEAQ. V was cut by 5 bases and J by 0 bases, with 9 bases left in between. The CDR3 spans 14 residues. The CDR3, as DNA: TGTGCCAGCAGCCGCCCCGCCAGCACAGATACGCAGTATTTT. Protein: CASSRPASTDTQYF.

This clonotype was observed many times. The chain has TRBV18 and TRBJ1-2, with no clear D. Germline values: CDR1 KGHSH, CDR2 LQKENI. This CDR3 is built from 13 residues. Deletions cut 4 bases from V and 3 bases from J, with 9 bases between. CDR3: CASSLDRDYGYTF. Written as DNA, the CDR3 is TGTGCCAGCTCACTAGACCGAGACTATGGCTACACCTTC.

This clonotype has just a few counts. The rearrangement joins TRBV3-1 to TRBJ2-1; 11 bases are shared with TRBD1. Germline V lookup: CDR1 LGHDT, CDR2 YNNKEL (reference sequence). V lost 4 bases and J lost 6; bases outside the gene matches: 8. The CDR3 is made up of 16 amino acids. The CDR3 nucleotides read TGTGCCAGCAGCCTAAGATTAGGGACAGGGGGCAATGAGCAGTTCTTC. Its protein product is CASSLRLGTGGNEQFF.

V and J are TRBV2 and TRBJ2-3; weak D call: TRBD1 (7 bases). The CDR3 runs 12 residues. Deletions cut 8 bases from V and 5 bases from J, with 11 bases between. CDR1 SNHLY and CDR2 FYNNEI come from the germline V gene. CDR3 DNA: TGTGCCAGCCACCAGGGGGGAGATACGCAGTATTTT. As protein: CASHQGGDTQYF.

There are a few counts of this clonotype. The chain joins TRBV25-1 to TRBJ2-5; D could derive from TRBD1 or TRBD2 (6 bases each). Trimming stripped 3 bases from V and 9 bases from J, with 14 bases between. The germline V gene encodes CDR1 MGHDK and CDR2 SYGVNS. The CDR3 loop spans 13 amino acids. CDR3 in DNA: TGTGCCAGCAGTGACCAGGGGAGGACGGCCCAGTACTTC. Translating it yields CASSDQGRTAQYF.

CDR3 sequence (DNA): TGCAGTGCCGATGGTGGTACTGAAGCTTTCTTT. It specifies CSADGGTEAFF. The V call is TRBV20-1, the J call TRBJ1-1; D is unresolved. Trimming shortened V by 6 bases and J by 5 bases, and 10 bases separated the two germline ends. The CDR3 runs to 11 residues. Germline V gene data show CDR1 as DFQATT and CDR2 as SNEGSKA (reference sequence).

At least ten counts were recorded for this clonotype. V usage is TRBV5-1 and J usage is TRBJ2-3; D is unresolved. The germline CDR1 and CDR2 sequences are SGHRS and YFSETQ. CDR3 length: 14 residues. Between the trimmed V and J ends, which lost 0 bases and 7 bases, there was a span of 12 bases. The CDR3 DNA follows: TGCGCCAGCAGCTTGGCACCACAGAGGAATACGCAGTATTTT. It yields the protein CASSLAPQRNTQYF.

This clonotype was seen many times. The rearrangement uses TRBV2 and TRBJ1-1; TRBD1 is a possible D gene (5 bases). From germline, CDR1 is SNHLY and CDR2 FYNNEI. The V gene lost 7 bases and the J gene lost 0 bases, with 12 bases spanning the gap. This CDR3 is built from 14 residues. DNA for the CDR3: TGTGCCAGCACCACGGGACTCATGAACACTGAAGCTTTCTTT. Translation: CASTTGLMNTEAFF.

This clonotype was observed many times. CDR3 DNA: TGTGCCAGCAGTTTAGTCTCCCCGGCGGTCAATCAGCCCCAGCATTTT. It yields the protein CASSLVSPAVNQPQHF. The chain carries TRBV12-3 or TRBV12-4 and TRBJ1-5; D unclear. The ends were cut back, 1 base at V and 3 bases at J, with 13 bases in the middle. The CDR3 runs 16 residues.

Turning to this clonotype: Just one base apart from a much larger clone, this may be a read error. The V call is TRBV3-1, the J call TRBJ1-3; D is unresolved. Germline V lookup: CDR1 LGHDT, CDR2 YNNKEL (reference sequence). CDR3 size: 15 residues. In DNA, the CDR3 is TGTGCCAGCAGCCCAACAGTTGGGGTGTCTAACACCATACATTTT. Residues: CASSPTVGVSNTIHF.